This T cell receptor beta chain was found in a study of blood T cell repertoires in COVID-19. About the study: Spain, Italy and the United States supplied samples that represented acute and convalescent COVID-19. Nucleic acid was either cDNA or gDNA, and it came from T cells, B-cell-depleted T cells, or PBMCs.

Clones were read by immunoSEQ multiplex PCR, and TCRdb kept only the in-frame ones, dropping some. The sample lists around 40,000 clones; about 94% were seen once. Trimming took off 4 bases at V and 9 bases at J, with 11 bases between the two ends. Per the germline V gene, CDR1 is SGDLS and CDR2 is YYNGEE. The CDR3 length is 12 residues. The sample was peripheral blood. V is TRBV9 and J is TRBJ2-4; D not resolved. The receptor was isolated from a human donor with active COVID-19. The donor label of this sample is uncertain. DNA for the CDR3: TGTGCCAGCAGCCCCCTCCGAGGCATTCAGTACTTC. Protein sequence: CASSPLRGIQYF.